The rows below give T cell receptor beta chains drawn from one sample of a study of Ad26.COV2.S vaccination and SARS-CoV-2 variants. Sequencing was performed with immunoSEQ multiplex PCR; in TCRdb, only in-frame clones are kept and a portion is missing. Of just over 350,000 clones listed, about 91% are singletons. The sequences come from peripheral blood, collected after recovery from COVID-19. The receptors originated from a human donor who had recovered from COVID-19. Both conserved end residues are trimmed from each CDR3. A D gene is named only where the DNA matches it firmly.

NA TRBJ1-1 TRBV12-3/TRBV12-4 10 ASSLGVSEAF
TRBD1 TRBJ2-1 TRBV19 13 ASSTGTGGGNEQF
TRBD1 TRBJ1-2 TRBV11-2 11 ASSRGTVRGYT
TRBD1 TRBJ1-2 TRBV3-1/TRBV3-2 12 ASSQRDREGGYT
TRBD2 TRBJ2-1 TRBV6-6 12 ASSGGANINEQF
TRBD1 TRBJ2-5 TRBV18 14 ASSPLAGGEQETQY
TRBD1 TRBJ1-2 TRBV7-2 14 ASSLGVGGLRYGYT
NA TRBJ2-3 TRBV5-1 17 ASSLEGLNRKASTDTQY
NA TRBJ1-6 TRBV6-5 14 ASSYRASSYNSPLH
NA TRBJ1-2 TRBV5-1 13 ASSLAAATNYGYT
TRBD1 TRBJ1-5 TRBV6-5 10 ASRTGVQPQH
TRBD2 TRBJ2-5 TRBV29-1 11 SAQRGGGETQY
NA TRBJ2-1 TRBV12-5 17 ASGSQFRGLAASYNEQF
NA TRBJ1-2 TRBV7-9 13 ASSYRTATSYGYT
TRBD1 TRBJ1-5 TRBV6-5 13 ASSLRGGRGQPQH
NA TRBJ1-2 TRBV9 9 ASSGVYGYT
TRBD1 TRBJ1-2 TRBV6-2/TRBV6-3 12 ASSYSDRRDGYT
TRBD2 TRBJ2-7 TRBV5-1 11 ASSPPRGVEQY
NA TRBJ1-1 TRBV6-1 11 ASSERRSPEAF
TRBD1 TRBJ2-2 TRBV7-2 13 ASSSGQGVSGELF
NA TRBJ2-3 TRBV7-9 14 ASSPVGSGATDTQY
NA TRBJ1-2 TRBV6-5 12 ASSSLGYGYGYT
TRBD1 TRBJ1-2 TRBV6-5 10 ASSSTGVGYT
NA TRBJ2-7 TRBV7-2 12 ASSLFGGVYEQY
NA TRBJ1-1 TRBV27 11 ASSLYSNTEAF
TRBD2 TRBJ2-1 TRBV6-5 13 ASSYSSGGAYEQF
NA TRBJ1-2 TRBV5-1 10 ASPPLNYGYT
TRBD1 TRBJ1-4 TRBV6-5 12 ASSLTGDGEKLF
NA TRBJ2-3 TRBV18 13 ASSPQMSGTDTQY
TRBD1 TRBJ2-2 TRBV29-1 10 SVNRGPGELF
TRBD1 TRBJ1-2 TRBV6-6 10 ASSYGQGGYT
NA TRBJ2-1 TRBV19 13 ASSMSSSVYNEQF
NA TRBJ1-1 TRBV6-5 11 ASSNKKNTEAF
NA TRBJ1-2 TRBV6-5 11 ASSWTENYGYT
TRBD1 TRBJ1-5 TRBV6-5 12 ASSTGGGGQPQH
TRBD1 TRBJ1-2 TRBV6-1 14 ASSDRDVRTGYGYT
NA TRBJ1-1 TRBV3-1/TRBV3-2 14 ASSHSGGGQNTEAF
NA TRBJ1-5 TRBV19 12 ASSPRGSNQPQH
NA TRBJ1-6 TRBV3-1/TRBV3-2 14 ASSPEGGRVGSPLH
NA TRBJ1-1 TRBV4-1 11 ASSQDPNTEAF
NA TRBJ2-7 TRBV6-5 14 ASSYSINRQGLEQY